This entry is about one TCR beta chain. Assay: immunoSEQ multiplex PCR; the TCRdb copy retains only in-frame clones and omits some. This table has roughly 200,000 clones, roughly nine tenths appearing once. The data derive from a study of cytomegalovirus exposure and HLA in healthy donors. Across the whole study: A subsequent analysis reported that the 100 to 150 validation repertoires were produced on the same platform that had also been used for the 666 first-cohort repertoires.

The clonotype originates from a young man in good health and CMV-seropositive. The sequencing sample was made of PBMCs.

The chain's CDR3 is CASSYATGAYGYTF. CDR3 coding DNA: TGTGCCAGCAGTTACGCCACAGGGGCCTATGGCTACACCTTC. The rearrangement joins TRBV6-5 to TRBJ1-2; 7 bases match TRBD1. Germline CDR1 reads MNHEY; CDR2 reads SVGAGI. This CDR3 has 14 residues. The ends lost 2 bases at V and 4 bases at J; junction bases unmatched: 4.